A single T cell receptor beta chain is shown here with its context. The data stem from a study of cytotoxic CD8 clonotypes in ibrutinib-treated CLL. Overall study: Investigators reported some 25 partial and 2 complete responses; after median roughly 65 months, about 15 patients remained remitted and around twelve progressed.

The CDR3 loop spans 15 amino acids. Germline V lookup: CDR1 MGHRA, CDR2 YSYEKL. V was clipped by 4 bases and J by 5 bases, with 18 bases between them. Generated by immunoSEQ multiplex PCR, the TCRdb table keeps only in-frame clones and is missing some. Here the sample spans about 300,000 clones, approximately 67% being singletons. Genomic DNA in an amount of around 2 micrograms was extracted from cryopreserved PBMCs and used for the preparation of TCR beta libraries. The specimen was PBMCs, collected after 36 months of ibrutinib treatment. This clonotype was obtained from a human donor with chronic lymphocytic leukemia. The chain has TRBV4-1 and TRBJ2-7; no reliable D call. CDR3 bases: TGCGCCAGCAGCCTTTTTCTGTCCCAAGAGGACGAGCAGTACTTC. Amino acids: CASSLFLSQEDEQYF.